The source of this T cell receptor (beta chain) is a study of blood T cell repertoires in COVID-19. Whole-study context: From the United States, Italy and Spain came samples of acute and convalescent COVID-19. Nucleic acid was either cDNA or gDNA, and it came from T cells, B-cell-depleted T cells, or PBMCs.

V shed 0 bases and J shed 3 bases, with 9 bases lying between them. In germline, CDR1 is SGHKS, CDR2 YYEKEE (reference sequence). The CDR3 loop spans 14 amino acids. As processed by the authors: Amplifying reference gene primers gave estimates of nucleated cell counts. The assay was immunoSEQ multiplex PCR, and TCRdb's table has in-frame clones only and misses some. D and trimming come from the DNA, and the V and J calls and clone size come from that table. The sample has just over 150,000 clones; less than 90% are singletons. The source is a woman in her 70s with acute or convalescent COVID-19. The sample consisted of peripheral blood. This chain connects TRBV5-5 to TRBJ1-2; D might be TRBD1 (5 bases). The CDR3 region has the DNA TGTGCCAGCAGCTTGGCGGACACCTACTATGGCTACACCTTC. Translation: CASSLADTYYGYTF.